Listed here are 14 T cell receptor beta chains from one sample, sequenced in a study of identical twins. TCRdb processed the 5' RACE reads anew with MiXCR; each CDR3 protein has one entry. The profile covers 650,000 to 750,000 distinct CDR3 sequences, with roughly 20% appearing a single time and more than 4% taken by the ten largest. These data also featured in a second study, about T cells expressing NK-cell markers.

Source material: PBMCs. These receptors all stem from a woman between 18 and 29 years old in good health.

This sequence joins TRBV5-1 and TRBJ2-5, with 12 bases aligning to TRBD2. Germline CDR1 and CDR2: SGHRS and YFSETQ. J was trimmed by 5 bases and V by 7 bases; bases with no gene match: 12. The CDR3 is 16 residues long. The CDR3 DNA follows: TGCGCCAGCCGAAGGACTAGCGGGGACCCCAGGGAGACCCAGTACTTC. It specifies CASRRTSGDPRETQYF.

In its sample, this clonotype was seen a few times. This sequence joins TRBV5-5 and TRBJ2-1; a weak D match, TRBD2 (5 bases). This CDR3 has 12 residues. Germline V gives CDR1 SGHKS, CDR2 YYEKEE (reference sequence). Trimming took off 4 bases at V and 10 bases at J, with 12 bases between the two ends. CDR3 bases: TGTGCCAGCAGCCCAACTAGATACGAGCAGTTCTTC. It encodes CASSPTRYEQFF.

The genes are TRBV7-9 and TRBJ2-6, with 8 nucleotides matching TRBD2. CDR3 length: 15 residues. The trim removed 5 bases at V and 2 bases at J, leaving 2 bases unmatched. Germline CDR1 is SEHNR and CDR2 is FQNEAQ (reference sequence). CDR3 region: CASSQAGAGANVLTF. CDR3 coding DNA: TGTGCCAGCAGCCAAGCGGGAGCTGGGGCCAACGTCCTGACTTTC.

This clonotype came up a few times. This rearrangement joins TRBV5-1 to TRBJ1-1, with 8 bases fitting TRBD1. The germline V gene has CDR1 SGHRS and CDR2 YFSETQ. Trimming cost V 4 bases and J 7 bases; bases outside gene matches: 9. The length of the CDR3 is 14 residues. CDR3 in DNA: TGCGCCAGCAGCCTACAGGGGGAAGGTGGTGAAGCTTTCTTT. This translates into CASSLQGEGGEAFF.

This clonotype was picked up a small number of times. The chain links TRBV7-2 to TRBJ2-1, with D perhaps TRBD2 (5 bases). V was clipped by 1 base and J by 7 bases, with 17 bases between them. The CDR3 runs to 16 residues. CDR1 is SGHTA, CDR2 FQGNSA, per germline. The CDR3 DNA follows: TGTGCCAGCAGCTTAGTGGTGTTAGCGCCGGGGAATGAGCAGTTCTTC. This translates into CASSLVVLAPGNEQFF.

The CDR3 region is CASSYVETGGEQYF. CDR3 nucleotides: TGTGCCAGCAGTTACGTTGAGACAGGGGGCGAGCAGTACTTC. This chain uses TRBV6-5 with TRBJ2-7, with 9 nucleotides matching TRBD1. The length of the CDR3 is 14 residues. Trimming removed 2 bases from V and 6 bases from J; junction bases left unmatched: 5. Per the germline V gene, CDR1 is MNHEY and CDR2 is SVGAGI.

This clonotype was counted many times. The chain recombines TRBV19 with TRBJ2-1, with D uncertain. Germline CDR1 LNHDA, CDR2 SQIVND (reference sequence). Trimming took off 7 bases at V and 5 bases at J, with 15 bases between the two ends. CDR3 size: 14 residues. The CDR3 protein is CASKSDRAHNEQFF. CDR3 nucleotides: TGTGCCAGTAAAAGTGATAGGGCTCACAATGAGCAGTTCTTC.

This clonotype was seen more than once but under ten times. This chain uses TRBV5-5 with TRBJ2-1; the D is unclear. Trimming left V 0 bases short and J 10 bases short, with 14 bases between. CDR3 size: 14 residues. CDR1 is SGHKS and CDR2 is YYEKEE in the germline V gene (reference sequence). The CDR3, as DNA: TGTGCCAGCAGCTTGGGACCCATACTGGAGGAGCAGTTCTTC. This translates into CASSLGPILEEQFF.

This clonotype was picked up a small number of times. The chain carries TRBV12-3 or TRBV12-4 and TRBJ1-1, with D perhaps TRBD1 (6 bases). The V end was cut by 7 bases, the J end by 1 base, with 16 bases between. The CDR3 is made up of 15 amino acids. The DNA of the CDR3 is TGTGCCAGCATCATTGCCCCCAGGGGGAACACTGAAGCTTTCTTT. This codes for CASIIAPRGNTEAFF.

The chain recombines TRBV18 with TRBJ2-1; 15 bases line up with TRBD2. Germline-derived CDR1 and CDR2 are KGHSH and LQKENI. There are 15 residues in the CDR3. V shed 6 bases, J shed 11 bases, and the junction held 8 bases outside the gene matches. The CDR3 protein is CASSPSGTSGGKQFF. Here the CDR3 DNA reads TGTGCCAGCTCGCCTTCTGGGACTAGCGGGGGGAAGCAGTTCTTC.

This clonotype has just a few counts. The rearrangement uses TRBV27 and TRBJ1-1; D is possibly TRBD1 (5 bases). CDR1 and CDR2 (germline): MNHEY, SMNVEV (reference sequence). The CDR3 is made up of 14 amino acids. V dropped 4 bases and J dropped 3 bases, with 12 bases sitting between them. The CDR3: CASSWGLEYTEAFF. The CDR3 nucleotides read TGTGCCAGCAGTTGGGGGTTGGAGTACACTGAAGCTTTCTTT.

This chain joins TRBV25-1 and TRBJ1-2; no definite D call. V was cut by 2 bases and J by 3 bases, with 7 bases left in between. CDR1 is MGHDK and CDR2 is SYGVNS in the germline V gene. The CDR3 sequence is 13 residues long. CDR3 loop: CASSEDGYYGYTF. The CDR3 coding sequence is TGTGCCAGCAGTGAAGACGGCTACTATGGCTACACCTTC.

V gene TRBV9 combines with J gene TRBJ2-1, with 11 positions matching TRBD2. J lost 4 bases, V lost 2 bases, and 5 bases had no gene match. This CDR3 has 16 residues. Looked up from germline, CDR1 is SGDLS and CDR2 is YYNGEE. CDR3 nucleotides: TGTGCCAGCAGCGTTTCCGGGACTAGCGGTTACAATGAGCAGTTCTTC. This encodes CASSVSGTSGYNEQFF.

This clonotype was observed a few times. This sequence joins TRBV12-3 or TRBV12-4 and TRBJ1-2, with D tentatively TRBD1 (5 bases). The CDR3 extends over 15 amino acids. The ends were cut back, 10 bases at V and 11 bases at J, with 29 bases in the middle. Here the CDR3 reads CATRPGGTSLKGYTF. The CDR3 bases are TGTGCCACTCGGCCCGGGGGGACGAGCCTTAAAGGGTACACCTTC.